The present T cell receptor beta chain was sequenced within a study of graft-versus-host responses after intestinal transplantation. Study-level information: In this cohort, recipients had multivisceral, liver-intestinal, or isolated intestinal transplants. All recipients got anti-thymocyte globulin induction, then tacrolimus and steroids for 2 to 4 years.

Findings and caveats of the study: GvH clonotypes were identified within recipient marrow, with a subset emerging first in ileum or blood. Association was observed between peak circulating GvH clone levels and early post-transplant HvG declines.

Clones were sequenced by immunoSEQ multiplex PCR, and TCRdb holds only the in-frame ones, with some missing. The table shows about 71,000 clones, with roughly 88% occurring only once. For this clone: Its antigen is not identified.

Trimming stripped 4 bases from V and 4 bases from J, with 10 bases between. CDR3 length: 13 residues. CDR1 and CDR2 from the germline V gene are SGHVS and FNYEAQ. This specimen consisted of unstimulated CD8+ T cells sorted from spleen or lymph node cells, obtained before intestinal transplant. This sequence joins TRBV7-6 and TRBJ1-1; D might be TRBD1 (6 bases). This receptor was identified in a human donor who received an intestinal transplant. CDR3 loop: CASSSDRSTEAFF. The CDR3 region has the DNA TGTGCCAGCAGCTCCGACAGGTCCACTGAAGCTTTCTTT.